A single T cell receptor beta chain is shown here with its context. This clonotype appeared once. Its antigen is unknown. No clone much larger than this one lies a single base away; base qualities are absent. One read offers little support. Peripheral blood CD8+ and CD4+ T cells from healthy donors, Susac syndrome patients and multiple sclerosis patients were profiled by high-throughput TCR beta sequencing. The multiple sclerosis controls were treatment-naive patients who had stable or active relapsing-remitting disease and met the revised McDonald criteria. Bulk CD8+ and CD4+ T cells were purified magnetically by negative isolation, whereas CD8+ TEMRA cells were enriched by FACS. Blood was collected in EDTA tubes and processed within 24 hours, with PBMCs isolated through density gradient centrifugation. PBMCs intended for TCR sequencing were cryopreserved in liquid nitrogen and thawed later in a water bath at 37 degrees C. The sorted or isolated CD4+, CD8+ and CD8+ TEMRA cells had a purity of 90% or higher.

RNA was extracted with the RNeasy kit and roughly 0.5 to 1 ug was reverse transcribed using random hexamers. TCR beta CDR3 regions were amplified with the immunoSEQ multiplex PCR assay covering 54 Vbeta and 13 Jbeta segments. PCR amplification bias was corrected using a synthetic template baseline for primer optimization and computational correction. Under the source paper's analysis protocol: Only productive sequences were kept, with reads annotated to V, D and J genes according to IMGT and analyzed in immunoSEQ Analyzer. To calculate clonality, Shannon entropy was normalized by log2 of the number of productive unique sequences and then subtracted from one. For each patient and control, public and private clones were evaluated within the 100 most prevalent clones. A clone was defined as Susac-specific if it was absent from the healthy and MS cohorts, from over 1,000 published viral clones and from other ImmuneACCESS disease sequences. TCRdb applied fastp at Q25 and MiXCR to the public reads, then kept only in-frame beta chains. CDR3 protein sequences are deduplicated, and each keeps its most common genes and DNA. What appears here as the V and J calls and clone size reflects TCRdb's work, not the paper's. The sample contains some 150,000 distinct CDR3 sequences, roughly 94% of them found a single time. The ten largest clones add up to roughly 0.2% of the sample.

The sample comes from a study of CD8 T cells in Susac syndrome (dated by TCRdb to about 2019). Background for the entire study: Whether CD8+ T cell activation and differentiation in Susac syndrome was antigen driven was tested using repertoire sequencing. The clonality of the CD8+ T cell repertoire was compared across more than 9 healthy donors, 14 Susac syndrome patients and around 16 multiple sclerosis patients.

Overall results and qualifications from the work: The study acknowledged that relatively few individuals were included in the TCR sequencing and HLA analysis.

The receptor was isolated from a human donor with multiple sclerosis. Sequencing was done on a sample of CD8+ T cells from PBMCs.

The nucleotide sequence is TGTGCCAGCAGCCAGGGAGCTCAGCCCCAGCATTTT. Translated, it gives CASSQGAQPQHF. Here the chain combines TRBV13 and TRBJ1-5; perhaps TRBD1 is the D gene, with 5 bases matching. The CDR3, from cysteine to phenylalanine, totals 12 residues. Of all the DNA, just the CDR3 is kept, 36 bases in frame from base 1. Cut back by 5 bases and 6 bases, the V and J ends lie 8 bases apart. As encoded in the germline V gene (reference sequence), CDR1 is PRHDT while CDR2 is FYEKMQ.